Detailed here is one TCR beta chain. Additional DNA sequences in this sample encode the identical CDR3. The data stem from a study of blood T cell repertoires in COVID-19. Study in general: Samples representing acute and convalescent COVID-19 were sourced from the United States, Italy and Spain.

Authors' data handling: Nucleated cell counts were estimated from reference gene primer amplification. Assay used: immunoSEQ multiplex PCR; TCRdb lists only in-frame clones, some missing. That table supplies the V and J calls and clone size; D and trimming were determined from the DNA. The table records some 250,000 clones, around 89% of them present only once. Cohort 3 donors counted as recovered after two negative PCRs, clearance, or resolved symptoms. The clonotype originates from a middle-aged man who had recovered from COVID-19. The sample taken for sequencing was PBMCs or T cells enriched from blood (not recorded which).

The CDR3: CASSPGSSGNTIYF. CDR3 DNA sequence: TGCGCCAGCAGCCCTGGGAGCTCTGGAAACACCATATATTTT. V gene TRBV5-1 combines with J gene TRBJ1-3; D not resolved. V lost 4 bases and J 0 bases, leaving 8 bases between the germline ends. Germline V gene lookup returns CDR1 SGHRS and CDR2 YFSETQ. CDR3 size: 14 residues.